Sequencing of this T cell receptor beta chain was carried out in a study of cytomegalovirus exposure and HLA in healthy donors. Note on this clone: What it recognizes is unknown.

Study-wide results and limits: In vitro checks showed that a few CMV-associated chains really do target CMV antigens. TCR sequences were mostly rare, though some public TCRs occurred in many donors.

The CDR3 covers 16 residues. Profiled with immunoSEQ multiplex PCR; TCRdb holds only in-frame clones, not every one. The data show tens of thousands of clones, roughly 84% seen once. This rearrangement joins TRBV7-5 to TRBJ1-5. TRBV7-5 has pseudogene status. Sequencing used PBMCs. This receptor was obtained from a woman between 18 and 30 years old in good health and CMV-seropositive. The CDR3 DNA follows: TGTGCCAGAAGCTTAAGGTCCGGGGGGGAGAATCAGCCCCAGCATTTT. This codes for CARSLRSGGENQPQHF.